What follows is one T cell receptor beta chain and its context. Antigen specificity is unknown. TCRdb fed the 5' RACE reads into MiXCR, producing one record per CDR3 protein. The sample has more than 450,000 distinct CDR3 sequences; roughly a fifth are singletons. The sample originates from a study of T cells after yellow fever vaccination. The study's findings and limits: High-abundance clonotypes from the bulk population could contaminate FACS-sorted repertoires.

With 1 base removed from V and 7 bases from J, the gap between germline ends came to 11 bases. Germline CDR1 and CDR2: DFQATT and SNEGSKA (reference sequence). The CDR3 totals 14 residues. The TCR sequence derives from a man younger than 35 who received the YFV17D yellow fever vaccine. The genes are TRBV20-1 and TRBJ1-6; TRBD1 might be the D (6 bases). The sample here was PBMCs, taken less than 25 days after the first yellow fever vaccination. CDR3 sequence (DNA): TGCAGTGCTAGAGGGGGGGCGCCGAATTCACCCCTCCACTTT. Its translation is CSARGGAPNSPLHF.